This record covers a single T cell receptor (beta chain). The record originates from a study of blood T cell repertoires in COVID-19. Study details: Spain, Italy and the United States supplied samples that represented acute and convalescent COVID-19. T cells, B-cell-depleted T cells, or PBMCs supplied cDNA or gDNA.

In the original processing: Amplification of reference gene primers was used by the study to estimate nucleated cell counts. The repertoire was sequenced with immunoSEQ multiplex PCR; TCRdb's copy has only in-frame clones and lacks some. That table furnishes V, J and clone size, whereas the DNA furnished D and trimming. The table lists approximately 54,000 clones, 65% to 90% of them singletons. Germline V gene data show CDR1 as LGHNA and CDR2 as YNFKEQ. This CDR3 spans 13 amino acids. The V end was cut by 4 bases, the J end by 6 bases, with 12 bases between. The specimen sequenced was peripheral blood. This receptor was identified in a human donor in a cohort sampled during active COVID-19. The chain couples TRBV4-2 to TRBJ1-2; D may be TRBD1 (6 bases). CDR3 sequence reads: CASSPQGSDGYTF. The CDR3 DNA reads as TGTGCCAGCAGCCCACAGGGCAGCGATGGCTACACCTTC.